Reported below is one TCR beta chain. The V gene's germline CDR1 is MNHEY and CDR2 SVGAGI. Losses at the gene ends were 2 bases for V and 2 bases for J; bases not matched to a gene: 2. The CDR3 loop spans 14 amino acids. Sequenced by immunoSEQ multiplex PCR; TCRdb stores in-frame clones only, minus some. The sample has about 310,000 clones; around 90% are singletons. These data are taken from a study of blood T cell repertoires in COVID-19. The Seattle site enrolled patients during active infection and followed them longitudinally. The sample taken for sequencing was peripheral blood. The chain joins TRBV6-5 to TRBJ1-1; TRBD1 aligns across 7 bases. This TCR was sampled from a middle-aged woman with COVID-19, enrolled during active disease. The CDR3 DNA reads as TGTGCCAGCAGTTACGGGGACAGCAACACTGAAGCTTTCTTT. Translating gives CASSYGDSNTEAFF.